This TCR beta chain came from a study of blood T cell repertoires in COVID-19. CDR3 size: 14 residues. V was trimmed by 6 bases and J by 1 base, leaving 10 bases between them. Germline V CDR1 and CDR2: SGHNT, YYREEE (reference sequence). Per the authors' pipeline: It was from reference gene primer amplification that nucleated cell counts were estimated. Produced via immunoSEQ multiplex PCR; TCRdb's table is partial and in-frame only. Clone size and the V and J calls come from that table; the DNA yielded D and trimming. The sample gives 85,000 to 120,000 clones, about nine tenths of which show up once; approximately 5.6% is in the top ten. Seattle's enrolled individuals joined amid active infection and were then monitored longitudinally.

The source material was peripheral blood. This clonotype was obtained from a woman between 50 and 59 years old with COVID-19, enrolled during active disease. V gene TRBV5-4 combines with J gene TRBJ2-2; no clear D gene. The CDR3 nucleotides read TGTGCCAGCATGGCTGGCCGGAACACCGGGGAGCTGTTTTTT. Encoded protein: CASMAGRNTGELFF.